These T cell receptor beta chains were read from a single sample in a study of blood T cell repertoires in COVID-19. Generated by immunoSEQ multiplex PCR, the TCRdb table keeps only in-frame clones and is missing some. The sample includes around 160,000 clones, over 80% seen only once; the top ten take roughly 13%. Sequencing input: PBMCs or T cells enriched from blood (not recorded which). The receptors come from a woman in her sixties or seventies who had recovered from COVID-19. CDR3s include the opening cysteine and the closing phenylalanine or tryptophan. A D gene is named only where the DNA matches it firmly. Rows may omit the clone size; those that give it use once, few, many or a size class.

d_call,clone_size,v_call,j_call,cdr3_nt,cdr3_aa
TRBD1,-,TRBV2,TRBJ1-5,TGTGCCAGCAGCCGACAGGGCTATCAGCCCCAGCATTTT,CASSRQGYQPQHF
TRBD1,once,TRBV7-2,TRBJ1-2,TGTGCCAGCAGCTTAGCAGGGGGCAGCTATGGCTACACCTTC,CASSLAGGSYGYTF
TRBD1,-,TRBV27,TRBJ2-7,TGTGCCAGCACCGCCGGGACAGGGGGCTACGAGCAGTACTTC,CASTAGTGGYEQYF
-,-,TRBV4-1,TRBJ1-5,TGCGCCAGCAGCCAAGTACTTGCGAGGGGCAATCAGCCCCAGCATTTT,CASSQVLARGNQPQHF
TRBD1,-,TRBV28,TRBJ2-7,TGTGCCAGCAGGGACAGGATCTCCTACGAGCAGTACTTC,CASRDRISYEQYF
-,-,TRBV5-1,TRBJ1-4,TGCGCCAGCAGCCGCGGGGGGGCCCCCCAAGGTGAAAAACTGTTTTTT,CASSRGGAPQGEKLFF
-,-,TRBV28,TRBJ2-7,TGTGCCAGCAGTTCCGGGACTCCCCACGAGCAGTACTTC,CASSSGTPHEQYF
-,-,TRBV29-1,TRBJ1-2,TGCAGCGTTGAAGAATACGACAGTTTGCGGGGCTACACCTTC,CSVEEYDSLRGYTF
-,-,TRBV21-1,TRBJ2-1,TGTGCCAGCAGCAAACTAGCGGGAGGCCCATACTCCTACAATGAGCAGTTCTTC,CASSKLAGGPYSYNEQFF
-,-,TRBV3-1/TRBV3-2,TRBJ2-7,TGTGCCAGCAGCCAAGGGGTTAGCGGTTACGAGCAGTACTTC,CASSQGVSGYEQYF
TRBD1,-,TRBV11-1,TRBJ2-7,TGTGCCAGCAGCTTAGGGACAGGGGGAGCCGAGCAGTACTTC,CASSLGTGGAEQYF
TRBD2,-,TRBV24-1,TRBJ2-3,TGTGCCACCAGATTTAGCGGGAGTGGGACAGATACGCAGTATTTT,CATRFSGSGTDTQYF
TRBD2,-,TRBV6-1,TRBJ2-5,TGTGCCAGCAGTGAATTCCCCAGTGGGCTAGCGGGAATGGAGACCCAGTACTTC,CASSEFPSGLAGMETQYF
-,-,TRBV2,TRBJ1-1,TGTGCCAGCAGTCCGTCGGGAGGGCGTAATGAAGCTTTCTTT,CASSPSGGRNEAFF
TRBD1,-,TRBV12-3/TRBV12-4,TRBJ1-1,TGTGCCAGCAGTCTCGAGACAGGGCAGGCTTTCTTT,CASSLETGQAFF
TRBD1,-,TRBV9,TRBJ1-2,TGTGCCAGCAGCACCCGGACAGGGGGAATCCTGGGCGGCTACACCTTC,CASSTRTGGILGGYTF
TRBD2,-,TRBV29-1,TRBJ2-1,TGCAGCGTTGAAGATCGACTAGCGGGAAGAACCAATGAGCAGTTCTTC,CSVEDRLAGRTNEQFF
-,-,TRBV6-5,TRBJ1-1,TGTGCCAGCAGTACCTCAGAGAACACTGAAGCTTTCTTT,CASSTSENTEAFF
-,-,TRBV3-1/TRBV3-2,TRBJ2-2,TGTGCCAGCAGCCTCGGCGGGGGCGGTGGGGCCGGGGAGCTGTTTTTT,CASSLGGGGGAGELFF
TRBD1,-,TRBV5-1,TRBJ2-7,TGCGCCAGCAGCGCCCGACAGGGAGAGGCCTACGAGCAGTACTTC,CASSARQGEAYEQYF
-,-,TRBV2,TRBJ1-5,TGTGCCAGCAGTCGGGGTAGAGACAATCAGCCCCAGCATTTT,CASSRGRDNQPQHF
TRBD2,-,TRBV3-1/TRBV3-2,TRBJ2-2,TGTGCCAGCAGCCAACCTAGCGGGGCGAACACCGGGGAGCTGTTTTTT,CASSQPSGANTGELFF
-,-,TRBV12-1,TRBJ1-6,TGTGCCAGCAGCCTAGCGGGGGTTGCGAATAATTCACCCCTCCACTTT,CASSLAGVANNSPLHF
TRBD1,-,TRBV7-9,TRBJ1-3,TGTGCCAGCAGCCCCCGGACAGGGGGTAACACAAGAAACACCATATATTTT,CASSPRTGGNTRNTIYF
TRBD1,few,TRBV28,TRBJ1-5,TGTGCCAGCAGTTCCGGGACAGGGAGGGCGAGCAATCAGCCCCAGCATTTT,CASSSGTGRASNQPQHF
-,-,TRBV28,TRBJ2-7,TGTGCCAGCAGTTTACGGGCCTACGAGCAGTACTTC,CASSLRAYEQYF
-,-,TRBV28,TRBJ1-5,TGTGCCAGCAGTTTAACCAGTTATAGCAATCAGCCCCAGCATTTT,CASSLTSYSNQPQHF
-,-,TRBV29-1,TRBJ1-2,TGCAGCGCCGGGACAACCAATGGCTACACCTTC,CSAGTTNGYTF
-,-,TRBV19,TRBJ1-2,TGTGCCAGTAGTATAGATCTTGTCTATGGCTACACCTTC,CASSIDLVYGYTF
-,-,TRBV4-1,TRBJ1-2,TGCGCCAGCAGCCAGGCGCTTAGACAGGCTTCCTATGGCTACACCTTC,CASSQALRQASYGYTF
-,-,TRBV3-1/TRBV3-2,TRBJ2-2,TGTGCCAGCAGCCAATCAAACGGGGAGCTGTTTTTT,CASSQSNGELFF
TRBD1,-,TRBV28,TRBJ2-7,TGTGCCAGCAGCCGAGACAGGGGAGTTGACTACGAGCAGTACTTC,CASSRDRGVDYEQYF
-,-,TRBV28,TRBJ1-1,TGTGCCAGCAGAGAGGACTTGAACACTGAAGCTTTCTTT,CASREDLNTEAFF
-,few,TRBV5-1,TRBJ2-2,TGCGCCAGCAGCTTGAGACAGGCGAACACCGGGGAGCTGTTTTTT,CASSLRQANTGELFF
TRBD1,-,TRBV19,TRBJ1-2,TGTGCCAGTAGTATCACAGGGGGCGGTGGCTACACCTTC,CASSITGGGGYTF
TRBD2,-,TRBV11-2,TRBJ2-3,TGTGCCAGCAGCTTTCCGGGCGGGGGTTTGAGGTCTACAGATACGCAGTATTTT,CASSFPGGGLRSTDTQYF
TRBD1,-,TRBV5-1,TRBJ1-1,TGCGCCAGCAGCCCGGGACAGAGGGATAACACTGAAGCTTTCTTT,CASSPGQRDNTEAFF
-,few,TRBV27,TRBJ2-7,TGTGCCAGCAGTCCGAAAGACAGGTCCCTCTACGAGCAGTACTTC,CASSPKDRSLYEQYF
-,-,TRBV18,TRBJ1-6,TGTGCCAGCTCACTGATGGAGGGGAGCAATTCACCCCTCCACTTT,CASSLMEGSNSPLHF